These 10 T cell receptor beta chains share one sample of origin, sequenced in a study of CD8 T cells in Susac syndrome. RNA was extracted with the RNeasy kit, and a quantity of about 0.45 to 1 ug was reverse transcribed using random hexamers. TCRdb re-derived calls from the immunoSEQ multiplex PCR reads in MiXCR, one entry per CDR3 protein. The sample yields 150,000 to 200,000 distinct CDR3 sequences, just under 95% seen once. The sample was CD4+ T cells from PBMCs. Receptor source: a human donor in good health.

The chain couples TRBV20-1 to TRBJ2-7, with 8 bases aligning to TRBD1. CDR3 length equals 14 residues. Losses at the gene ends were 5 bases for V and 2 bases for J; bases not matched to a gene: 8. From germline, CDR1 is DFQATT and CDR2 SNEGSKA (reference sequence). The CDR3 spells CSASGGVSTYEQYF. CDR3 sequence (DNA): TGCAGTGCTTCAGGGGGCGTCTCAACCTACGAGCAGTACTTC.

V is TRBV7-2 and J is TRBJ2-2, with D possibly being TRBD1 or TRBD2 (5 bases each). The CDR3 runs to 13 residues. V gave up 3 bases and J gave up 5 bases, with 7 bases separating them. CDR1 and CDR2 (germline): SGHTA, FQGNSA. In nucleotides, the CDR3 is TGTGCCAGCAGCTTCAGGGAGACCGGGGAGCTGTTTTTT. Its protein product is CASSFRETGELFF. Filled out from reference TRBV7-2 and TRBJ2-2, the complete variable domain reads GAGVSQSPSNKVTEKGKDVELRCDPISGHTALYWYRQSLGQGLEFLIYFQGNSAPDKSGLPSDRFSAERTGGSVSTLTIQRTQQEDSAVYLCASSFRETGELFFGEGSRLTVL.

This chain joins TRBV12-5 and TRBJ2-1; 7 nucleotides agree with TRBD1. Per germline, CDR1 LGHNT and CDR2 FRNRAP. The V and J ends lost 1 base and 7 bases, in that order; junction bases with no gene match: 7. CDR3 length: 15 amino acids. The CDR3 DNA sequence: TGTGCTAGTGGTTTGGGTACTAGGGGGCCGAATGAGCAGTTCTTC. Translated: CASGLGTRGPNEQFF. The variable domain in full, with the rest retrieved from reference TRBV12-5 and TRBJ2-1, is DARVTQTPRHKVTEMGQEVTMRCQPILGHNTVFWYRQTMMQGLELLAYFRNRAPLDDSGMPKDRFSAEMPDATLATLKIQPSEPRDSAVYFCASGLGTRGPNEQFFGPGTRLTVL.

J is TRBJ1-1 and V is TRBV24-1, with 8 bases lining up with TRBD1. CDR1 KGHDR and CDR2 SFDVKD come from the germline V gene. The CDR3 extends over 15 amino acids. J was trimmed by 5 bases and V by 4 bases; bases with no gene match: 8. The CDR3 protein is CATSDPDRGVTEAFF. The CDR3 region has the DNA TGTGCCACCAGTGACCCCGACAGGGGAGTGACTGAAGCTTTCTTT.

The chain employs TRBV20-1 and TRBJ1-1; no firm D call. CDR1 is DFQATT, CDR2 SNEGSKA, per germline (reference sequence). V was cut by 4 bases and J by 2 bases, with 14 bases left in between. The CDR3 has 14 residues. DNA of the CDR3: TGCAGTGCTATTGAGTTCACTGTCAACACTGAAGCTTTCTTT. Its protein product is CSAIEFTVNTEAFF.

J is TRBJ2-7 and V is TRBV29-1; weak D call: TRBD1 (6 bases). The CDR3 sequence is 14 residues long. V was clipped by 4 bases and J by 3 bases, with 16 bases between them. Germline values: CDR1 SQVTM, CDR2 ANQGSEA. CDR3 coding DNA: TGCAGCGTTGGGTTTCGACAGGCAGACTACGAGCAGTACTTC. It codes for CSVGFRQADYEQYF.

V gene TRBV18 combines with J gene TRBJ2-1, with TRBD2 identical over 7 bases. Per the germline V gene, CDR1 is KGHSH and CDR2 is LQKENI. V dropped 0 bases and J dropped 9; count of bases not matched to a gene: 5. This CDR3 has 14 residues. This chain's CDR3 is CASSPPGGSGEQFF. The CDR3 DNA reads TGTGCCAGCTCACCACCGGGGGGGAGTGGTGAGCAGTTCTTC.

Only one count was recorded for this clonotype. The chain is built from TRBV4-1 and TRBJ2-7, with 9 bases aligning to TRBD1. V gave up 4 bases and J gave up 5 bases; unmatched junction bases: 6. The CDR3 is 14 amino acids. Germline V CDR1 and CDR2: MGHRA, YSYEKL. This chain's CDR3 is CASSRDRAAHEQYF. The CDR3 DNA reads TGCGCCAGCAGCCGGGACAGGGCGGCCCACGAGCAGTACTTC.

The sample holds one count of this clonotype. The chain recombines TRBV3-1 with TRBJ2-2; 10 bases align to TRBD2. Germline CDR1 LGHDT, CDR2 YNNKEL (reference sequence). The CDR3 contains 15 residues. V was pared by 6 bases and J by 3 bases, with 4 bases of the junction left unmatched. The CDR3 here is CASRQTSGYTGELFF. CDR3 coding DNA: TGTGCCAGCAGACAGACTAGCGGGTACACCGGGGAGCTGTTTTTT. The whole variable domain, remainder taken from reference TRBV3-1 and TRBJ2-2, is DTAVSQTPKYLVTQMGNDKSIKCEQNLGHDTMYWYKQDSKKFLKIMFSYNNKELIINETVPNRFSPKSPDKAHLNLHINSLELGDSAVYFCASRQTSGYTGELFFGEGSRLTVL.

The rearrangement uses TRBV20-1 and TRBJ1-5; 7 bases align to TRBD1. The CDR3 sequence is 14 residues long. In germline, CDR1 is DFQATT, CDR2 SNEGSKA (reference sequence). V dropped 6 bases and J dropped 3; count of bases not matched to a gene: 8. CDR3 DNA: TGCAGTGCAGTGGGACAGCTAGTCAATCAGCCCCAGCATTTT. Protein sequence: CSAVGQLVNQPQHF.